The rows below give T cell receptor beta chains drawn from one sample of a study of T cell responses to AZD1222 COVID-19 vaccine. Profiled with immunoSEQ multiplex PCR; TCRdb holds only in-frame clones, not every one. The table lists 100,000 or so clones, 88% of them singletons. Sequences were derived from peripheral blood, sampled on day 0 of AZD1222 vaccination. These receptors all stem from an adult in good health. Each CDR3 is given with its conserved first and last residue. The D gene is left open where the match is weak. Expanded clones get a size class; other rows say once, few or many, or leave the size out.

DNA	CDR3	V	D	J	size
TGTGCCAGCAGCCTAAAAGGCTCTGGAAACACCATATATTTT	CASSLKGSGNTIYF	TRBV11-2	NA	TRBJ1-3	NA
TGCGCCAGCAGGCGGGCGGGACAGGGAGTGCGAAACACCATATATTTT	CASRRAGQGVRNTIYF	TRBV4-1	TRBD1	TRBJ1-3	once
TGTGCCACCGGGGGACGGAGCAATCAGCCCCAGCATTTT	CATGGRSNQPQHF	TRBV24-1	NA	TRBJ1-5	NA
NA	CASTRWGLGITF	TRBV28	NA	TRBJ1-2	NA
TGTGCCTGGAGTGGGTCGGGACAGGGCAATCAGCCCCAGCATTTT	CAWSGSGQGNQPQHF	TRBV30	TRBD1	TRBJ1-5	NA
TGTGCCAGCAGCGTAGAGGCAGGGGCTGAAGCTTTCTTT	CASSVEAGAEAFF	TRBV9	NA	TRBJ1-1	NA
TGTGCCAGCAGTTCAGTGGCGCCTCACTATGGCTACACCTTC	CASSSVAPHYGYTF	TRBV6-5	NA	TRBJ1-2	NA
TGTGCCTCAACGGGTCCGGGGACAGATACGCAGTATTTT	CASTGPGTDTQYF	TRBV10-3	NA	TRBJ2-3	NA
TGTGCCAGCAGCCCACAGACAGGAACCTACGAGCAGTACTTC	CASSPQTGTYEQYF	TRBV11-2	NA	TRBJ2-7	NA
TGCGCCAGCAGCTTGGGTAACAGAGATAATTCACCCCTCCACTTT	CASSLGNRDNSPLHF	TRBV5-1	NA	TRBJ1-6	NA
TGTGCCACCAGTGACCGACAGGGGGCTAGCAATCAGCCCCAGCATTTT	CATSDRQGASNQPQHF	TRBV24-1	TRBD1	TRBJ1-5	NA
TGTGCCAGTAGTATGGGACTAGCGGCTCACTCCTACGAGCAGTACTTC	CASSMGLAAHSYEQYF	TRBV19	TRBD2	TRBJ2-7	NA
TGTGCCAGCAGCCGCTCTCTCCGTCAGCAGGGGGCCGTCGAGCAGTACTTC	CASSRSLRQQGAVEQYF	TRBV4-2	TRBD1	TRBJ2-7	NA
TGTGCCAGCAGCAGAGACAGCCCCAGCACAGATACGCAGTATTTT	CASSRDSPSTDTQYF	TRBV27	NA	TRBJ2-3	few
TGCGCCAGCAGCCGTACAGGGGGTGATGGCTACACCTTC	CASSRTGGDGYTF	TRBV4-1	TRBD1	TRBJ1-2	NA
TGTGCCTGGAGTGTAAATAGAGGGAACGAGCAGTACTTC	CAWSVNRGNEQYF	TRBV30	NA	TRBJ2-7	once
TGTGCCAGCAGCAGAGCTTTATTTGACTACTATGGCTACACCTTC	CASSRALFDYYGYTF	TRBV7-8	NA	TRBJ1-2	NA
TGTGCCAGCAGGGAGAGCGGCAATTTATGGGAGACCCAGTACTTC	CASRESGNLWETQYF	TRBV13	NA	TRBJ2-5	NA
TGTGCCAGCAGCATCAGTGATGAGCAGTTCTTC	CASSISDEQFF	TRBV7-3	NA	TRBJ2-1	NA
TGTGCCAGCAGCTTAGTTGAAACAGGGGGCAGAAAGACCCAGTACTTC	CASSLVETGGRKTQYF	TRBV11-1	TRBD1	TRBJ2-5	once
TGTGCCTGGAAACTGATGGTCGGGGAGCTGTTTTTT	CAWKLMVGELFF	TRBV30	NA	TRBJ2-2	NA
TGCGCCAGCAGCTTGGACAGAGATCAGCCCCAGCATTTT	CASSLDRDQPQHF	TRBV5-1	NA	TRBJ1-5	NA
TGTGCCAGCAGCGTAGCTCCTAATGTAAATCTAGCGGGAGCCCTAGCCTACGAGCAGTACTTC	CASSVAPNVNLAGALAYEQYF	TRBV9	TRBD2	TRBJ2-7	NA
TGCGCCAGCAGCCAAGAAGGAGGCGGGAGCGGCTACGAGCAGTACTTC	CASSQEGGGSGYEQYF	TRBV4-3	TRBD2	TRBJ2-7	NA
TGCGCCAGGAACAAACAGGGATCAAATGAAAAACTGTTTTTT	CARNKQGSNEKLFF	TRBV5-1	NA	TRBJ1-4	NA
TGCGCCAGCAGCTCGCGGGAGTCGAATCCGAATCAGCAGTTCTTC	CASSSRESNPNQQFF	TRBV5-1	TRBD2	TRBJ2-1	NA
TGTGCCAGCAGTGGCCAGACAGGGTACTATGGCTACACCTTC	CASSGQTGYYGYTF	TRBV28	TRBD1	TRBJ1-2	NA
TGTGCCAGCAGTTTTGACAGGGGTAATTCACCCCTCCACTTT	CASSFDRGNSPLHF	TRBV27	TRBD1	TRBJ1-6	NA
TGTGCCAGCAGTCCCCCGGGTTGGGCAGATACGCAGTATTTT	CASSPPGWADTQYF	TRBV28	NA	TRBJ2-3	NA
TGTGCCAGCAGTGAGACTAGCTTTCTCGCAGATACGCAGTATTTT	CASSETSFLADTQYF	TRBV9	TRBD2	TRBJ2-3	once
TGTGCCAGCAGCTTGGCAAGACAGGGGTTCTCCTACGAGCAGTACTTC	CASSLARQGFSYEQYF	TRBV5-6	TRBD1	TRBJ2-7	NA
TGTGCCAGCAGTTCGGGGGGCGCGGGAGGAAACACCATATATTTT	CASSSGGAGGNTIYF	TRBV6-5	NA	TRBJ1-3	NA
TGCGCCAGCAGTGAGTCTGGGGGAGGGTCCCCAGATACGCAGTATTTT	CASSESGGGSPDTQYF	TRBV10-1	TRBD2	TRBJ2-3	once
TGTGCCATCAGTCCCCCCCCACCGGTAGGCTACGAGCAGTACTTC	CAISPPPPVGYEQYF	TRBV10-3	NA	TRBJ2-7	NA
TGTGCCACCATGGGAGCCGCGGGAGGGCCTAATGAGCAGTTCTTC	CATMGAAGGPNEQFF	TRBV24-1	TRBD2	TRBJ2-1	NA
TGTGCCAGCGGGCGAGGAGCAACTAATGAAAAACTGTTTTTT	CASGRGATNEKLFF	TRBV27	NA	TRBJ1-4	NA
TGCGCCAGCACAAAAGGGACGACCAACGTCCTGACTTTC	CASTKGTTNVLTF	TRBV5-1	NA	TRBJ2-6	NA
TGTGCCAGCAGTTACAGGGCAGGGTGGGATCAGCCCCAGCATTTT	CASSYRAGWDQPQHF	TRBV6-2/TRBV6-3	NA	TRBJ1-5	NA
TGTGCCAGCACCAAGGACAGACAGGAAGGCGAGCAGTACTTC	CASTKDRQEGEQYF	TRBV7-9	NA	TRBJ2-7	NA
TGTGCCAACCCAAGCGGGATCATCTACGAGCAGTACTTC	CANPSGIIYEQYF	TRBV6-5	TRBD2	TRBJ2-7	once
TGTGCCAGCTCACCGACAGGGTATGGAGGAACCGGGGAGCTGTTTTTT	CASSPTGYGGTGELFF	TRBV18	TRBD1	TRBJ2-2	NA
TGTGCCAGCAGTTTAAGGGAGAACACTGAAGCTTTCTTT	CASSLRENTEAFF	TRBV27	NA	TRBJ1-1	NA